These 14 T cell receptor beta chains came from one sample sequenced in a study of blood T cell repertoires in COVID-19. TCRdb keeps only in-frame clones here, not all; method: immunoSEQ multiplex PCR. Among about 220,000 clones, 84% were seen once, and the ten largest hold about 2.1%. Sequences were obtained from peripheral blood. All receptors derive from an older woman with acute or convalescent COVID-19.

This rearrangement joins TRBV7-2 to TRBJ2-7, with 8 bases fitting TRBD2. With V trimmed by 5 bases and J by 2 bases, 11 bases remained unmatched. From germline, CDR1 is SGHTA and CDR2 FQGNSA. The CDR3 extends over 16 amino acids. Written as DNA, the CDR3 is TGTGCCAGCAGCCACGATGCGGGGGGTATGCCCTACGAGCAGTACTTC. As protein: CASSHDAGGMPYEQYF.

In this sample, this clone turned up once. This sequence joins TRBV28 and TRBJ1-2; a possible D gene is TRBD1 (5 bases). The CDR3 loop spans 14 amino acids. The V end lost 4 bases, the J end lost 7 bases, and 16 bases lay between the germline ends. The germline gives CDR1 MDHEN, CDR2 SYDVKM. CDR3 bases: TGTGCCAGCAGTTCTCCACTGGGGGGGGGTGGCTACACCTTC. It is translated as CASSSPLGGGGYTF.

This clone was detected once. The chain joins TRBV28 to TRBJ1-1; D uncertain. The CDR3 is 14 residues long. Per germline, CDR1 MDHEN and CDR2 SYDVKM. V gave up 5 bases and J gave up 11 bases, with 21 bases separating them. In nucleotides, the CDR3 is TGTGCCAGCAGTACCTCATATACAGAGATGCAGGCTTTCTTT. This translates into CASSTSYTEMQAFF.

V usage is TRBV19 and J usage is TRBJ1-1; 9 positions agree with TRBD1. The germline V gene has CDR1 LNHDA and CDR2 SQIVND (reference sequence). There are 14 residues in the CDR3. Trimming took 8 bases from V and 3 from J; bases not matched to a gene: 7. The DNA of the CDR3 is TGTGCCAGTGGAAATGACAGGGGGGACACTGAAGCTTTCTTT. Translation gives CASGNDRGDTEAFF.

V is TRBV7-2 and J is TRBJ1-1; possibly TRBD1 for D (6 bases). CDR1 is SGHTA, CDR2 FQGNSA, per germline. CDR3 length equals 13 residues. V was cut by 5 bases and J by 4 bases, with 11 bases left in between. In nucleotides, the CDR3 is TGTGCCAGCAGCAGGGGGTATGGCACTGAAGCTTTCTTT. Translated, it gives CASSRGYGTEAFF. Full variable domain (missing parts from reference TRBV7-2 and TRBJ1-1): GAGVSQSPSNKVTEKGKDVELRCDPISGHTALYWYRQSLGQGLEFLIYFQGNSAPDKSGLPSDRFSAERTGGSVSTLTIQRTQQEDSAVYLCASSRGYGTEAFFGQGTRLTVV.

This clone has a handful of counts. Sequence at one end of the junction differs from germline and may be a read error. The chain recombines TRBV30 with TRBJ1-1; 9 nucleotides align to TRBD1. Germline V lookup: CDR1 GTSNPN, CDR2 SVGIG (reference sequence). CDR3 length: 12 amino acids. In DNA, the CDR3 is TGTGCCTGGCCCACAGGGGGCGAAGTTGTGGTCTTT. Amino acids: CAWPTGGEVVVF. Based on the CDR3 plus reference TRBV30 and TRBJ1-1, the full variable domain is SQTIHQWPATLVQPVGSPLSLECTVEGTSNPNLYWYRQAAGRGLQLLFYSVGIGQISSEVPQNLSASRPQDRQFILSSKKLLLSDSGFYLCAWPTGGEVVVFGQGTRLTVV.

The gene calls are TRBV7-2 and TRBJ2-2, with TRBD1 matching 8 bases. Germline values: CDR1 SGHTA, CDR2 FQGNSA. With V trimmed by 1 base and J by 6 bases, 7 bases remained unmatched. This CDR3 contains 16 residues. The CDR3 DNA follows: TGTGCCAGCAGCTTAGAAGGGACAGGTCTCGCCGGGGAGCTGTTTTTT. Its translation is CASSLEGTGLAGELFF.

The CDR3 protein is CASSFAGTYYGYTF. The CDR3 DNA reads as TGTGCCAGCAGTTTCGCCGGGACATATTATGGCTACACCTTC. This chain joins TRBV6-2 or TRBV6-3 and TRBJ1-2; D may be TRBD1 (6 bases). The germline V and J ends were trimmed by 4 bases and 5 bases, with 14 bases remaining between them. Germline CDR1 MNHEY, CDR2 SVGEGT. The CDR3 is 14 residues long.

This clone appeared once. At one end the junction does not follow the germline gene, possibly because of a read error. V is TRBV27 and J is TRBJ2-7; the D gene is possibly TRBD2 (5 bases). Germline CDR1 is MNHEY and CDR2 is SMNVEV (reference sequence). There are 13 residues in the CDR3. DNA for the CDR3: TGTGCCAGCAGTTTCAGAAAAACCGGGGTGCAACACTTC. Amino acids: CASSFRKTGVQHF.

V is TRBV6-5 and J is TRBJ1-6; maybe TRBD1 (6 bases). CDR3 length equals 14 residues. Germline-derived CDR1 and CDR2 are MNHEY and SVGAGI. Trimming cost V 2 bases and J 10 bases, with 12 bases left between them. The CDR3 loop is CASSYGTLGSPLHF. The CDR3 nucleotides are TGTGCCAGCAGTTACGGGACACTCGGGTCACCCCTCCACTTT.

The CDR3 sequence: CASSQPGLAYSYEQYF. The CDR3 DNA sequence: TGTGCCAGCAGCCAACCGGGACTAGCTTACTCCTACGAGCAGTACTTC. The gene calls are TRBV14 and TRBJ2-7; the match to TRBD2 covers 9 bases. There are 16 residues in the CDR3. The J segment lost 0 bases and the V segment lost 2 bases, leaving 5 bases of the junction unmatched. Germline CDR1 reads SGHDN; CDR2 reads FVKESK.

The chain links TRBV13 to TRBJ1-4; D is perhaps TRBD1 (6 bases). The V end lost 6 bases, the J end lost 7 bases, and 33 bases lay between the germline ends. The CDR3 has 20 amino acids. Germline V CDR1 and CDR2: PRHDT, FYEKMQ (reference sequence). Here the CDR3 reads CASSYNPYRQIQGMGEKLFF. DNA for the CDR3: TGTGCCAGCAGTTATAACCCATACCGTCAGATACAGGGTATGGGTGAAAAACTGTTTTTT.

This clone was recorded at least ten times. The chain is built from TRBV3-1 (or the pseudogene TRBV3-2) and TRBJ1-2; D gene uncertain. CDR1 and CDR2 from the germline V gene are LGHDT and YNNKEL (reference sequence). The V end lost 4 bases, the J end lost 7 bases, and 16 bases lay between the germline ends. The CDR3 is 14 amino acids. DNA of the CDR3: TGTGCCAGCAGCCCCCGACAACTTGACCGTGGCTACACCTTC. Translating gives CASSPRQLDRGYTF.

This chain uses TRBV27 with TRBJ2-7, with 10 bases lining up with TRBD1. The CDR3 is 14 residues long. V lost 6 bases and J lost 3; bases outside the gene matches: 5. Germline V lookup: CDR1 MNHEY, CDR2 SMNVEV (reference sequence). The DNA for the CDR3 is TGTGCCAGCAGGAGACAGGGGGCTTTCTACGAGCAGTACTTC. Residues: CASRRQGAFYEQYF.